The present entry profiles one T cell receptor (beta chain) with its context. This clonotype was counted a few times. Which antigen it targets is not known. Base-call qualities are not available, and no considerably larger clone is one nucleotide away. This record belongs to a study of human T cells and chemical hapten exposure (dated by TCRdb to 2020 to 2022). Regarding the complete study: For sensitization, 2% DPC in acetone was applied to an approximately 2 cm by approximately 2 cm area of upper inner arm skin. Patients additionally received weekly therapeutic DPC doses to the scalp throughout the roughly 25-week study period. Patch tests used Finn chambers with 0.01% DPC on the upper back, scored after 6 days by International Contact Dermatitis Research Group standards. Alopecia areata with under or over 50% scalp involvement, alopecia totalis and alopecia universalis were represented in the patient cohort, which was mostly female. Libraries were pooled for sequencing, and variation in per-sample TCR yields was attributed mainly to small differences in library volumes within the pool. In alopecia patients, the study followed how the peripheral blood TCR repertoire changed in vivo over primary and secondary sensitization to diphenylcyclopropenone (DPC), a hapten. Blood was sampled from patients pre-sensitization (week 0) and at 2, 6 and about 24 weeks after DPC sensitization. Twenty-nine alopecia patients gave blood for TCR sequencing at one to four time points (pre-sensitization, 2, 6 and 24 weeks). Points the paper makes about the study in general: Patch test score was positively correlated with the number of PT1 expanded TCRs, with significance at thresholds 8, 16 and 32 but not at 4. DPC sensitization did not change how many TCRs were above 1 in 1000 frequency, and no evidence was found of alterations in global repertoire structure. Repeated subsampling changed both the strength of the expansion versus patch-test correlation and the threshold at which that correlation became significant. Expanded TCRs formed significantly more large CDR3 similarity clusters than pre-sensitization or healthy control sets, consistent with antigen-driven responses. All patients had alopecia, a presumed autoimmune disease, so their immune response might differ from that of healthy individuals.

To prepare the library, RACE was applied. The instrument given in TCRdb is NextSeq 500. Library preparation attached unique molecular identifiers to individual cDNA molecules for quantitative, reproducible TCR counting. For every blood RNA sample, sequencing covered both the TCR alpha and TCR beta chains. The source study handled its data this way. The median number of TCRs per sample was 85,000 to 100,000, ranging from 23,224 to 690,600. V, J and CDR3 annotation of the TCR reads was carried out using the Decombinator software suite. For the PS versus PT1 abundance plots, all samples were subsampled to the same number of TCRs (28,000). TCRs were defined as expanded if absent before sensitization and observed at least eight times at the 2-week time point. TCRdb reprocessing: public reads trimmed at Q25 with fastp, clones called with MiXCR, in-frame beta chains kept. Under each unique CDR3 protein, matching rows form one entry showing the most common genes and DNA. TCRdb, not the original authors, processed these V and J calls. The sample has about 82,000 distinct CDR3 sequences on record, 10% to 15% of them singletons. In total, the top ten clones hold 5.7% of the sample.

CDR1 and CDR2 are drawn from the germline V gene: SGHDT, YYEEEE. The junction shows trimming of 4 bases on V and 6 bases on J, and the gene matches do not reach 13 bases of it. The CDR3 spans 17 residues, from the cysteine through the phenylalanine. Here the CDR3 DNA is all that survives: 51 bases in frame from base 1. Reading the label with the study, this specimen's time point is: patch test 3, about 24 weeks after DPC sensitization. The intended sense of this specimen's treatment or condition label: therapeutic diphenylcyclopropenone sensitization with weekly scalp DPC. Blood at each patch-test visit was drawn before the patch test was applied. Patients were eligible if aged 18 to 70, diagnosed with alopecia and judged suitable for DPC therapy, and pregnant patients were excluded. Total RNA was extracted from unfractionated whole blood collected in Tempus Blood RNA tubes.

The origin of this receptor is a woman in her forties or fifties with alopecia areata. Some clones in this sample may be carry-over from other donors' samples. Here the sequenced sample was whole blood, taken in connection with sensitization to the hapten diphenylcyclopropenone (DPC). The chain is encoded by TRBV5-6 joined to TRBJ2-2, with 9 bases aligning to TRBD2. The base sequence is TGTGCCAGCAGCCCACCATGGGGCGGGAGGGCCGCCGGGGAGCTGTTTTTT. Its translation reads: CASSPPWGGRAAGELFF.